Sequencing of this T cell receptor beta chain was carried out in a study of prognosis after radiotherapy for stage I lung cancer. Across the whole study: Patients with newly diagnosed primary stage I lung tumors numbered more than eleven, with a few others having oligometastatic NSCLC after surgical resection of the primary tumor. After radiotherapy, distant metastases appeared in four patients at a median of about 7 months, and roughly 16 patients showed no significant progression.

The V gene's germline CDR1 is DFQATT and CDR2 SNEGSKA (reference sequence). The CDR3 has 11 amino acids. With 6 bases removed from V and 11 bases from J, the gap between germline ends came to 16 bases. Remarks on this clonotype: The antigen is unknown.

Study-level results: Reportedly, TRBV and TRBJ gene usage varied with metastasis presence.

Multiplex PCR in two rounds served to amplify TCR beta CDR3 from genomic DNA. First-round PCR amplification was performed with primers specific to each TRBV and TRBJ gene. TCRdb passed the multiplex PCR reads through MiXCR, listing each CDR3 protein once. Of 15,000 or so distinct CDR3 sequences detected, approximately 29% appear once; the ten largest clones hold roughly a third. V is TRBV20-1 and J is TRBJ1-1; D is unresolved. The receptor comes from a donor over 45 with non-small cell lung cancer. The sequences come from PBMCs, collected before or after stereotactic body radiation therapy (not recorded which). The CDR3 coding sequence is TGCAGTGCCCCGCCAGCGGACGGGGCTTTCTTT. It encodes CSAPPADGAFF.